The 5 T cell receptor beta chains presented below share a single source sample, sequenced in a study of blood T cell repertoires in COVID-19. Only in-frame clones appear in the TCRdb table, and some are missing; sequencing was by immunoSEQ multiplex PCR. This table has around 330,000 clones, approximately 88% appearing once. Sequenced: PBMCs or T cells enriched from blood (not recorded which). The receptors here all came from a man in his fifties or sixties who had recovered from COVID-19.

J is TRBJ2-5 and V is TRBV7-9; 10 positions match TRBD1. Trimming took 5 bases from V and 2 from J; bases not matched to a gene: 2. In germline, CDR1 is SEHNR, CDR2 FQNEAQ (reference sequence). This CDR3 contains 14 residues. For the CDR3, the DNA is TGTGCCAGCAGCCGGACAGGGGGACAAGAGACCCAGTACTTC. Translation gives CASSRTGGQETQYF. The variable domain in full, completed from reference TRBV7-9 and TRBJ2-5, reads DTGVSQNPRHKITKRGQNVTFRCDPISEHNRLYWYRQTLGQGPEFLTYFQNEAQLEKSRLLSDRFSAERPKGSFSTLEIQRTEQGDSAMYLCASSRTGGQETQYFGPGTRLLVL.

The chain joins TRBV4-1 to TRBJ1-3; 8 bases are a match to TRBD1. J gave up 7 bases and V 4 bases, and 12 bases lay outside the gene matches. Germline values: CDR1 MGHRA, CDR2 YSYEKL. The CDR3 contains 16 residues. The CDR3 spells CASSLEQAGGRNTIYF. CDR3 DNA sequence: TGCGCCAGCAGCCTGGAACAGGCAGGGGGCCGTAACACCATATATTTT.

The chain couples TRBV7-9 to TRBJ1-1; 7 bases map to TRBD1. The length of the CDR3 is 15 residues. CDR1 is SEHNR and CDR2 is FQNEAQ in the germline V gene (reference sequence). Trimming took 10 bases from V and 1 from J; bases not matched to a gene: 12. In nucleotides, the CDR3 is TGTGCCATCCACTTGAGGGACAGACCGAACACTGAAGCTTTCTTT. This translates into CAIHLRDRPNTEAFF.

The CDR3: CASSLGAGGGQETQYF. CDR3 nucleotides: TGTGCCAGCAGCTTAGGGGCGGGAGGTGGGCAAGAGACCCAGTACTTC. The rearrangement links TRBV7-2 to TRBJ2-5; 8 nucleotides align to TRBD2. V shed 1 base and J 2 bases; nucleotides not matched to a gene: 6. Germline loops: CDR1 SGHTA, CDR2 FQGNSA. The CDR3 covers 16 residues.

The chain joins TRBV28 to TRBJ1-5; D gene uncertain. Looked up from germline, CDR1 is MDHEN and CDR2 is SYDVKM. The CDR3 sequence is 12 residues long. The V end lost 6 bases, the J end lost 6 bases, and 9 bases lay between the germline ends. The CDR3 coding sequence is TGTGCCAGCAGACAACCTGGTCAGCCCCAGCATTTT. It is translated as CASRQPGQPQHF.